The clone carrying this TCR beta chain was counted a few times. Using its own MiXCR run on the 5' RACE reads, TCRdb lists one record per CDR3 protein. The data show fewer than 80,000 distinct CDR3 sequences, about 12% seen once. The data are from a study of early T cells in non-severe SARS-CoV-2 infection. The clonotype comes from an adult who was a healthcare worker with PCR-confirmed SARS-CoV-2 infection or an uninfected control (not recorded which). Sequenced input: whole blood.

CDR3: CASRRTGPSYEQYF. The CDR3 DNA follows: TGTGCCAGCAGAAGGACAGGACCCTCCTACGAGCAGTACTTC. The chain carries TRBV2 and TRBJ2-7; 7 bases align to TRBD1. Trimming at V came to 6 bases and at J to 0 bases, leaving 5 bases not matched to a gene. Germline V gives CDR1 SNHLY, CDR2 FYNNEI. The CDR3 runs 14 residues.